One and the same sample provided the 27 T cell receptor beta chains below, sequenced in a study of blood T cell repertoires in COVID-19. Data came from immunoSEQ multiplex PCR; TCRdb stores just in-frame clones and leaves some out. The sample records around 140,000 clones, about nine tenths being singletons. Material: peripheral blood. The receptors shown here come from a human donor in a cohort sampled during active COVID-19.

The V and J genes are TRBV7-8 and TRBJ2-7, with unresolved D. V lost 1 base and J lost 0, with 7 bases in between. Germline lookup yields CDR1 SGHVS and CDR2 FQNEAQ. This CDR3 is built from 14 residues. The CDR3 region has the DNA TGTGCCAGCAGCTTAGTTCTAGACTCCTACGAGCAGTACTTC. Protein sequence: CASSLVLDSYEQYF. Full variable domain (remainder filled in from reference TRBV7-8 and TRBJ2-7): GAGVSQSPRYKVAKRGQDVALRCDPISGHVSLFWYQQALGQGPEFLTYFQNEAQLDKSGLPSDRFFAERPEGSVSTLKIQRTQQEDSAVYLCASSLVLDSYEQYFGPGTRLTVT.

This chain links TRBV25-1 with TRBJ2-3; D remains unclear. CDR1 is MGHDK, CDR2 SYGVNS, per germline. The CDR3 consists of 11 residues. V lost 3 bases to trimming and J lost 6 bases, with 4 bases between them. CDR3 loop: CASSDRDTQYF. The CDR3 DNA reads as TGTGCCAGCAGTGATCGGGATACGCAGTATTTT. The entire variable domain, with the rest obtained from reference TRBV25-1 and TRBJ2-3, is as follows: EADIYQTPRYLVIGTGKKITLECSQTMGHDKMYWYQQDPGMELHLIHYSYGVNSTEKGDLSSESTVSRIRTEHFPLTLESARPSHTSQYLCASSDRDTQYFGPGTRLTVL.

The rearrangement uses TRBV7-9 and TRBJ1-2; D not resolved. The V end lost 5 bases, the J end lost 1 base, and 8 bases lay between the germline ends. Germline V gene sequence: CDR1 SEHNR, CDR2 FQNEAQ (reference sequence). CDR3 length: 13 residues. The CDR3 DNA sequence: TGTGCCAGCAGCAGCTCATTTAACTATGGCTACACCTTC. This translates into CASSSSFNYGYTF.

This sequence joins TRBV4-3 and TRBJ2-1; D is undetermined. Germline-derived CDR1 and CDR2 are LGHNA and YSLEER. V lost 1 base and J 10 bases, leaving 14 bases between the germline ends. This CDR3 spans 14 amino acids. This chain's CDR3 is CASSQVSRSGEQFF. DNA for the CDR3: TGCGCCAGCAGCCAAGTTTCCCGGAGTGGGGAGCAGTTCTTC.

In nucleotides, the CDR3 is TGTGCCAGCAGCTTAGAAACAGGTTATGGCTACACCTTC. Its protein is CASSLETGYGYTF. V usage is TRBV7-9 and J usage is TRBJ1-2; D possibly corresponds to TRBD1 (5 bases). Trimming pared 1 base from V and 5 bases from J, leaving 8 bases between. The germline CDR1 and CDR2 sequences are SEHNR and FQNEAQ (reference sequence). This CDR3 is 13 amino acids long. Drawing the rest from reference TRBV7-9 and TRBJ1-2, the complete variable domain is DTGVSQNPRHKITKRGQNVTFRCDPISEHNRLYWYRQTLGQGPEFLTYFQNEAQLEKSRLLSDRFSAERPKGSFSTLEIQRTEQGDSAMYLCASSLETGYGYTFGSGTRLTVV.

The gene calls are TRBV15 and TRBJ2-5, with 8 positions matching TRBD2. V dropped 0 bases and J dropped 6; count of bases not matched to a gene: 12. The CDR3 loop spans 17 amino acids. Germline V gene lookup returns CDR1 LNHNV and CDR2 YYDKDF (reference sequence). As DNA, the CDR3 is TGTGCCACCAGCAGAGATCTTGTGGCGGGGGGAGATCAGACCCAGTACTTC. Protein: CATSRDLVAGGDQTQYF.

The rearrangement uses TRBV7-2 and TRBJ1-6; TRBD1 matches at 8 bases. Per germline, CDR1 SGHTA and CDR2 FQGNSA. The CDR3 length is 16 residues. The junction had 9 bases not matched to a gene; V was cut back by 1 base and J by 10 bases. CDR3: CASSLEYGQGGSPLHF. In DNA, the CDR3 is TGTGCCAGCAGCTTAGAGTACGGACAGGGTGGCTCACCCCTCCACTTT. Full variable domain (missing parts from reference TRBV7-2 and TRBJ1-6): GAGVSQSPSNKVTEKGKDVELRCDPISGHTALYWYRQSLGQGLEFLIYFQGNSAPDKSGLPSDRFSAERTGGSVSTLTIQRTQQEDSAVYLCASSLEYGQGGSPLHFGNGTRLTVT.

This chain joins TRBV4-3 and TRBJ1-1; maybe TRBD1 (6 bases). The germline V and J ends were trimmed by 4 bases and 3 bases, with 15 bases remaining between them. The germline V gene encodes CDR1 LGHNA and CDR2 YSLEER. The CDR3 spans 15 residues. In DNA, the CDR3 is TGCGCCAGCAGCCCAGGACAACCAGGGGACACTGAAGCTTTCTTT. Translating it yields CASSPGQPGDTEAFF.

The count of this clone is one. This rearrangement joins TRBV12-5 to TRBJ1-3; unclear D gene. This CDR3 spans 14 amino acids. V was shortened by 3 bases and J by 4 bases, with 10 bases between the two germline ends. CDR1 is LGHNT, CDR2 FRNRAP, per germline. CDR3 sequence reads: CASGFLGGGNTIYF. CDR3 coding DNA: TGTGCTAGTGGTTTTTTGGGAGGGGGAAACACCATATATTTT.

This chain joins TRBV5-4 and TRBJ1-2, with D unresolved. The V end lost 1 base, the J end lost 8 bases, and 12 bases lay between the germline ends. The CDR3 is 13 amino acids. CDR1 is SGHNT and CDR2 is YYREEE in the germline V gene (reference sequence). The CDR3 is CASSLRGFWGYTF. The CDR3 nucleotides read TGTGCCAGCAGCTTGCGGGGATTTTGGGGCTACACCTTC.

The chain links TRBV19 to TRBJ1-2; no firm D call. The CDR3 extends over 13 amino acids. Trimming shortened V by 3 bases and J by 4 bases, and 9 bases separated the two germline ends. Germline V gene lookup returns CDR1 LNHDA and CDR2 SQIVND (reference sequence). The CDR3 here is CASSINEPYGYTF. DNA of the CDR3: TGTGCCAGTAGTATTAACGAGCCCTATGGCTACACCTTC.

The CDR3 sequence is CASSLLRGITDTQYF. The CDR3 DNA is TGTGCCAGCAGTTTGTTGCGGGGTATCACAGATACGCAGTATTTT. The rearrangement joins TRBV27 to TRBJ2-3; D is perhaps TRBD2 (6 bases). Between the trimmed V and J ends, which lost 3 bases and 2 bases, there was a span of 12 bases. The CDR3 sequence is 15 residues long. The germline CDR1 and CDR2 sequences are MNHEY and SMNVEV (reference sequence).

The rearrangement uses TRBV7-2 and TRBJ2-1; 11 bases are shared with TRBD2. The V and J ends lost 1 base and 4 bases, in that order; junction bases with no gene match: 3. Germline values: CDR1 SGHTA, CDR2 FQGNSA. The CDR3 is 16 amino acids. The CDR3 loop is CASSLEVAGGYNEQFF. CDR3 coding DNA: TGTGCCAGCAGCTTAGAAGTAGCGGGGGGGTACAATGAGCAGTTCTTC.

This sequence joins TRBV7-2 and TRBJ1-1; 8 bases fit TRBD1. Germline assignment: CDR1 SGHTA and CDR2 FQGNSA. V shed 2 bases, J shed 4 bases, and the junction held 3 bases outside the gene matches. This CDR3 is built from 14 residues. The CDR3 DNA follows: TGTGCCAGCAGCTTATACAGGGGGGGCACTGAAGCTTTCTTT. Its translation is CASSLYRGGTEAFF.

The chain employs TRBV7-9 and TRBJ2-4; D is ambiguous. Trimming shortened V by 2 bases and J by 8 bases, and 13 bases separated the two germline ends. The germline V gene encodes CDR1 SEHNR and CDR2 FQNEAQ (reference sequence). The CDR3 runs 14 residues. DNA for the CDR3: TGTGCCAGCAGCTTACTCCAGGTCCAGGACATTCAGTACTTC. Translating gives CASSLLQVQDIQYF.

The rearrangement joins TRBV11-3 to TRBJ2-2, with 8 bases lining up with TRBD1. Germline CDR1 is SGHNT and CDR2 is YENEEA. Losses at the gene ends were 2 bases for V and 2 bases for J; bases not matched to a gene: 10. CDR3 size: 18 residues. The CDR3 is CASSLYSGQVINTGELFF. CDR3 bases: TGTGCCAGCAGCTTATACTCGGGACAGGTGATTAACACCGGGGAGCTGTTTTTT.

The V gene is TRBV18, the J gene TRBJ2-5; 7 nucleotides agree with TRBD1. V lost 5 bases and J lost 5; bases outside the gene matches: 11. Germline-derived CDR1 and CDR2 are KGHSH and LQKENI. The CDR3 contains 15 residues. The CDR3 here is CASSSETGSVETQYF. The CDR3 bases are TGTGCCAGCTCATCGGAGACAGGGTCGGTGGAGACCCAGTACTTC.

The chain has TRBV15 and TRBJ2-7; the D gene is possibly TRBD1 (5 bases). There are 14 residues in the CDR3. CDR1 is LNHNV, CDR2 YYDKDF, per germline (reference sequence). V was clipped by 0 bases and J by 3 bases, with 9 bases between them. CDR3 DNA: TGTGCCACCAGCAGAGATTCCCAGGGCTACGAGCAGTACTTC. Amino acid sequence: CATSRDSQGYEQYF.

Concerning this clone itself: At the DNA level, this CDR3 is encoded by other sequences in the same sample as well. The V gene is TRBV5-1, the J gene TRBJ1-1, with D perhaps matching TRBD1 (5 bases). Germline values: CDR1 SGHRS, CDR2 YFSETQ. The CDR3 loop spans 13 amino acids. V gave up 4 bases and J gave up 0 bases, with 7 bases separating them. This chain's CDR3 is CASSLDMNTEAFF. The CDR3 coding sequence is TGCGCCAGCAGCCTGGACATGAACACTGAAGCTTTCTTT.

The J gene is TRBJ2-2, the V gene TRBV25-1; TRBD2 matches at 8 bases. With 5 bases clipped from V and 4 bases from J, the junction kept 9 bases outside the gene matches. The CDR3 is 16 amino acids. Germline CDR1 MGHDK, CDR2 SYGVNS. The CDR3 loop is CASSRRGAPSTGELFF. In DNA, the CDR3 is TGTGCCAGCAGTAGGCGGGGGGCCCCGAGCACCGGGGAGCTGTTTTTT.

This clone was counted a single time. The V gene is TRBV5-1, the J gene TRBJ2-2, with a weak D call TRBD1 (5 bases). CDR1 SGHRS and CDR2 YFSETQ come from the germline V gene. The CDR3 length is 13 residues. V gave up 6 bases and J gave up 3 bases, with 9 bases separating them. The CDR3 loop is CASNARDTGELFF. The DNA of the CDR3 is TGCGCCAGCAACGCCAGGGACACCGGGGAGCTGTTTTTT. Filled out from reference TRBV5-1 and TRBJ2-2, the complete variable domain reads KAGVTQTPRYLIKTRGQQVTLSCSPISGHRSVSWYQQTPGQGLQFLFEYFSETQRNKGNFPGRFSGRQFSNSRSEMNVSTLELGDSALYLCASNARDTGELFFGEGSRLTVL.

The V gene is TRBV5-6, the J gene TRBJ1-6; tentative D call: TRBD1 (5 bases). Trimming removed 4 bases at V and 9 bases at J, with 20 bases between. The germline V gene has CDR1 SGHDT and CDR2 YYEEEE. CDR3 length equals 16 residues. CDR3 DNA sequence: TGTGCCAGCAGCGGTACGGCCAGGGTTAGGGGTTCACCCCTCCACTTT. As protein: CASSGTARVRGSPLHF.

The chain joins TRBV11-2 to TRBJ1-1; D is unclear. The CDR3 runs 14 residues. Trimming removed 3 bases at V and 6 bases at J, with 14 bases between. Per the germline V gene, CDR1 is SGHAT and CDR2 is FQNNGV. The CDR3 nucleotides are TGTGCCAGCAGCTTTGCTCAGGCGGGCGCTGAAGCTTTCTTT. It translates to CASSFAQAGAEAFF.

Turning to this clone: At the DNA level, this CDR3 is encoded by other sequences in the same sample as well. This chain connects TRBV7-3 to TRBJ2-5, with D possibly matching TRBD2 (6 bases). The V gene's germline CDR1 is SGHTA and CDR2 FQGTGA. V was clipped by 1 base and J by 4 bases, with 13 bases between them. The CDR3 is 15 residues long. This CDR3 reads CASSLIGGAGETQYF. The CDR3 DNA reads TGTGCCAGCAGCTTAATAGGCGGGGCGGGAGAGACCCAGTACTTC.

This chain connects TRBV5-1 to TRBJ2-2; D is undetermined. CDR3 size: 13 residues. V gave up 4 bases and J gave up 2 bases, with 6 bases separating them. Germline V gene lookup returns CDR1 SGHRS and CDR2 YFSETQ. The CDR3 DNA follows: TGCGCCAGCAGCAATCCTAACACCGGGGAGCTGTTTTTT. Its translation: CASSNPNTGELFF.

V and J are TRBV5-1 and TRBJ2-1; 8 bases are shared with TRBD1. The CDR3 spans 14 residues. The V and J ends lost 5 bases and 8 bases, in that order; junction bases with no gene match: 9. Germline V CDR1 and CDR2: SGHRS, YFSETQ. The CDR3 DNA reads TGCGCCAGCAGTCAGGACAGGGTTTTGCATGAGCAGTTCTTC. Its protein is CASSQDRVLHEQFF.

This clone has just one count. This chain uses TRBV9 with TRBJ1-2; D might be TRBD1 (6 bases). The CDR3 is 13 amino acids. CDR1 is SGDLS and CDR2 is YYNGEE in the germline V gene. Between the trimmed V and J ends, which lost 0 bases and 4 bases, there was a span of 7 bases. Here the CDR3 reads CASSVAQGYGYTF. CDR3 DNA sequence: TGTGCCAGCAGCGTAGCACAGGGCTATGGCTACACCTTC.